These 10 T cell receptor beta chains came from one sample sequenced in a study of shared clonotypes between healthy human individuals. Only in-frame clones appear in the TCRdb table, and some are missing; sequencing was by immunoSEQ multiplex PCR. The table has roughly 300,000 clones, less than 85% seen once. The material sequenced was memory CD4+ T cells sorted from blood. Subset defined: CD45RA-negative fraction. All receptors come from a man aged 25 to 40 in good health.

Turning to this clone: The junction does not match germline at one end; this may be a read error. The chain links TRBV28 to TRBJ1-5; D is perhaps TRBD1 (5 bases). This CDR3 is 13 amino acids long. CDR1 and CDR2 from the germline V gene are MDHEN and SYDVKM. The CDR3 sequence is CAISTGVGIAQHF. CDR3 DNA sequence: TGTGCCATCAGTACAGGAGTAGGTATCGCCCAGCATTTT.

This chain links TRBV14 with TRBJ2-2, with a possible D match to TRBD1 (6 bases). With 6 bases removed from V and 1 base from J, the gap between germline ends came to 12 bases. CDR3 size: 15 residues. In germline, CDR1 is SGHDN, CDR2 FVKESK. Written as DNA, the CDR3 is TGTGCCAGCAGACCTCCGGGACAGAACACCGGGGAGCTGTTTTTT. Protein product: CASRPPGQNTGELFF. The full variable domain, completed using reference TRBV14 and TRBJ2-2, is EAGVTQFPSHSVIEKGQTVTLRCDPISGHDNLYWYRRVMGKEIKFLLHFVKESKQDESGMPNNRFLAERTGGTYSTLKVQPAELEDSGVYFCASRPPGQNTGELFFGEGSRLTVL.

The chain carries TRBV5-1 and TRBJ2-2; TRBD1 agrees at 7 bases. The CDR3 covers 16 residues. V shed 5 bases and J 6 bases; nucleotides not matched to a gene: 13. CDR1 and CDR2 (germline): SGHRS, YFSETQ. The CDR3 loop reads CASSRLDRSISGELFF. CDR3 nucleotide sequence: TGCGCCAGCAGTCGTCTGGACAGGTCGATTTCCGGGGAGCTGTTTTTT.

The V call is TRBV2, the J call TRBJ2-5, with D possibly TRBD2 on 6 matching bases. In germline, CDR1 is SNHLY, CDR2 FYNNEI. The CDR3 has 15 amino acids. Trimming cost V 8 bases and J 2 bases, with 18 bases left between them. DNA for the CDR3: TGTGCCAGCCGCAAACTAGCCGTAACACAAGAGACCCAGTACTTC. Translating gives CASRKLAVTQETQYF. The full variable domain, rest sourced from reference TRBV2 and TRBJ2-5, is EPEVTQTPSHQVTQMGQEVILRCVPISNHLYFYWYRQILGQKVEFLVSFYNNEISEKSEIFDDQFSVERPDGSNFTLKIRSTKLEDSAMYFCASRKLAVTQETQYFGPGTRLLVL.

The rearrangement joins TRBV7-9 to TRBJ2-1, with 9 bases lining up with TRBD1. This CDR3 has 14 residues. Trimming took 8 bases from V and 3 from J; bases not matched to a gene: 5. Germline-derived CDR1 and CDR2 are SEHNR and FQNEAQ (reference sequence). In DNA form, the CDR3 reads TGTGCCAGCTCAAGGACAGGGGTCTACAATGAGCAGTTCTTC. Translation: CASSRTGVYNEQFF.

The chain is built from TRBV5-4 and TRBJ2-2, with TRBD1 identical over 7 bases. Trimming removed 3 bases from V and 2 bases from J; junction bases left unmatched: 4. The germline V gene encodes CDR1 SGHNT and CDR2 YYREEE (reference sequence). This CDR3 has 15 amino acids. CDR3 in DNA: TGTGCCAGCAGCTCCCGGGACAGTAACACCGGGGAGCTGTTTTTT. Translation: CASSSRDSNTGELFF. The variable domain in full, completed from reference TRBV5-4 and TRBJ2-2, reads ETGVTQSPTHLIKTRGQQVTLRCSSQSGHNTVSWYQQALGQGPQFIFQYYREEENGRGNFPPRFSGLQFPNYSSELNVNALELDDSALYLCASSSRDSNTGELFFGEGSRLTVL.

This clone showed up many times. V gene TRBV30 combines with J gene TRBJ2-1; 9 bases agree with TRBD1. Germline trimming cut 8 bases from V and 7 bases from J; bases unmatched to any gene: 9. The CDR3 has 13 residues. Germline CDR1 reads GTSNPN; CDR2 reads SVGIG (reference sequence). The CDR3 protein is CAIEGQGKNEQFF. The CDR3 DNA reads TGTGCCATAGAAGGACAGGGGAAGAATGAGCAGTTCTTC.

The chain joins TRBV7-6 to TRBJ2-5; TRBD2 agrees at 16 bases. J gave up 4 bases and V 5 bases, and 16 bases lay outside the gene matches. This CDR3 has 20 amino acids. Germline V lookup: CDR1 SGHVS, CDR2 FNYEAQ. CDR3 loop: CASSPHPGTSGGGRGETQYF. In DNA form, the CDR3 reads TGTGCCAGCAGCCCCCACCCCGGGACTAGCGGGGGGGGACGGGGAGAGACCCAGTACTTC.

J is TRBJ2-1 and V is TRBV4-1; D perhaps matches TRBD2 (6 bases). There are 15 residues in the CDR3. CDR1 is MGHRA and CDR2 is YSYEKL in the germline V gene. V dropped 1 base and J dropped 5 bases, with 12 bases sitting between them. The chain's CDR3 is CASSQVVGGNNEQFF. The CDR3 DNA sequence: TGCGCCAGCAGCCAAGTTGTAGGAGGGAACAATGAGCAGTTCTTC.

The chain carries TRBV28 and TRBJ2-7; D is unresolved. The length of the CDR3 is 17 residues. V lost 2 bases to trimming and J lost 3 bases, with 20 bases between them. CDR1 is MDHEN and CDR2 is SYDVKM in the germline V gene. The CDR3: CASSLLRQANTNYEQYF. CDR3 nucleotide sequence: TGTGCCAGCAGTTTACTCCGGCAGGCAAATACTAACTACGAGCAGTACTTC.